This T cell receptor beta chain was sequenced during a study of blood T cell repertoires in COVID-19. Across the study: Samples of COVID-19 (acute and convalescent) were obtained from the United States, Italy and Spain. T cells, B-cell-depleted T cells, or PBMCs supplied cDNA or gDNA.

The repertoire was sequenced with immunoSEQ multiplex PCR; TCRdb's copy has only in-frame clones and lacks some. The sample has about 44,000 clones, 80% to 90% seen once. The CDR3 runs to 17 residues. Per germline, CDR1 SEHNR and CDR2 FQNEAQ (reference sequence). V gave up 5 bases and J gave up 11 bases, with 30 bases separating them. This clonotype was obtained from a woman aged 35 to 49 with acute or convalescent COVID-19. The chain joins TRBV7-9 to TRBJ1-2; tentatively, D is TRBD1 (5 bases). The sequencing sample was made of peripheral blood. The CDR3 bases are TGTGCCAGCAGCCGAGGCAGGGACGGCGATGGCTTGGGGGGTTACACCTTC. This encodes CASSRGRDGDGLGGYTF.